This TCR beta chain is drawn from a study of cytomegalovirus exposure and HLA in healthy donors. The data were produced by immunoSEQ multiplex PCR, yet TCRdb's version contains in-frame clones alone and is incomplete. Among approximately 260,000 clones, just over 85% were seen once, and the ten largest hold roughly 1%. CDR3 length: 18 amino acids. With 4 bases clipped from V and 8 bases from J, the junction kept 19 bases outside the gene matches. The germline V gene encodes CDR1 LGHNA and CDR2 YSLEER. J is TRBJ1-4 and V is TRBV4-3, with TRBD1 identical over 7 bases. This clonotype originated in a woman aged 18-29 years in good health and CMV-seronegative. Sequencing used PBMCs. CDR3 amino acids: CASSPHGTAQMRREKLFF. The CDR3 DNA sequence: TGCGCCAGCAGCCCACACGGGACAGCCCAAATGAGAAGGGAAAAACTGTTTTTT.